Following are 7 T cell receptor beta chains from one sample sequenced in a study of technical replicates of blood from several donors (dated by TCRdb to 2016 to 2017). Library preparation used the immunoSEQ multiplex PCR assay. What TCRdb holds here is the immuneACCESS table cut down to in-frame rearrangements. Part of the clones is not present; checked against another copy, under half of the missing clones reflect an unresolved V gene, and the others are unexplained. Recorded for this sample are 65,000 to 90,000 clones; around nine tenths of them occurred a single time. The ten largest clonotypes hold 0.25% of the sample. Sequences were obtained from T cells isolated from PBMCs. The receptor source for this set is a human donor in good health.

This chain joins TRBV7-8 and TRBJ1-1; D not resolved. This CDR3 contains 15 residues. Germline CDR1 and CDR2: SGHVS and FQNEAQ. V lost 5 bases and J lost 4, with 17 bases in between. The CDR3 nucleotides are TGTGCCAGCAGCCCCGCAGGCTGGGTTGGCACTGAAGCTTTCTTT. Encoded protein: CASSPAGWVGTEAFF.

The J gene is TRBJ2-6, the V gene TRBV11-2, with TRBD1 as a possible D gene (6 bases). From germline, CDR1 is SGHAT and CDR2 FQNNGV. Deletions cut 4 bases from V and 0 bases from J, with 16 bases between. The CDR3 covers 18 residues. The DNA for the CDR3 is TGTGCCAGCAGCTCCATAAGGACAGACTACTCTGGGGCCAACGTCCTGACTTTC. It specifies CASSSIRTDYSGANVLTF.

This clone appeared once. The rearrangement uses TRBV11-2 and TRBJ1-4; D is possibly TRBD1 (5 bases). Between the trimmed V and J ends, which lost 5 bases and 3 bases, there was a span of 13 bases. CDR1 and CDR2 (germline): SGHAT, FQNNGV. There are 15 residues in the CDR3. CDR3 protein: CASSAGFLANEKLFF. DNA of the CDR3: TGTGCCAGCAGCGCAGGGTTTTTGGCTAATGAAAAACTGTTTTTT.

The chain joins TRBV25-1 to TRBJ2-5, with 7 bases that match TRBD1. Germline V gives CDR1 MGHDK, CDR2 SYGVNS. V lost 3 bases to trimming and J lost 2 bases; unmatched junction nucleotides: 6. This CDR3 has 15 residues. The CDR3, as DNA: TGTGCCAGCAGTGAGATGTGGACAGGACAAGAGACCCAGTACTTC. This gives the protein CASSEMWTGQETQYF.

The DNA for the CDR3 is TGCGCCAGCAGCTTGCTTGCTAGCGGGATCTACGAGCAGTACTTC. Its protein is CASSLLASGIYEQYF. V is TRBV5-1 and J is TRBJ2-7; 9 positions match TRBD2. This CDR3 has 15 amino acids. Germline loops: CDR1 SGHRS, CDR2 YFSETQ. V was pared by 1 base and J by 3 bases, with 5 bases of the junction left unmatched.

This rearrangement joins TRBV11-3 to TRBJ2-1, with 9 bases identical to TRBD2. The trim removed 2 bases at V and 2 bases at J, leaving 4 bases unmatched. The germline V gene has CDR1 SGHNT and CDR2 YENEEA. The CDR3 runs 16 residues. CDR3 amino acids: CASSLLGGRAYNEQFF. The CDR3 bases are TGTGCCAGCAGCTTATTAGGCGGGAGGGCCTACAATGAGCAGTTCTTC.

V is TRBV13 and J is TRBJ2-5; D unresolved. The J call may be wrong; the DNA end is better matched by TRBJ2-7. The CDR3 consists of 15 residues. Germline CDR1 PRHDT, CDR2 FYEKMQ (reference sequence). The CDR3 bases are TGTGCCAGCAGCTTAGGTACTTACCGCTCTTACGAGCAGTACTTC. Amino acid sequence: CASSLGTYRSYEQYF.